The 3 T cell receptor beta chains below were found in one sample sequenced in a study of vaccination and CD4 T cells after COVID-19 (dated by TCRdb to between 2021 and 2024). These receptors' antigens are unknown. The sample's treatment or condition, from its label and the paper: roughly nine-day PBMC culture with coronavirus spike peptide pools or control peptides (ViraFEST assay). The library was built by means of PCR. This sample was sequenced with an Illumina iSeq 100. DNA from cultured CD4+ T cells was subjected to TCR sequencing with the Oncomine TCR Beta short-read assay at the Johns Hopkins FTIC core. TCRdb ran its own pipeline on the public reads, namely fastp trimming at Q25 and MiXCR clone calling, and kept in-frame beta chains. Rows matching on CDR3 protein sequence are summarized as one entry with the most common DNA and genes. The sample contains under 30,000 distinct CDR3 sequences, approximately 67% of them found a single time. The ten largest make up less than 25% of the sample.

The specimen comprised CD4+ T cells from blood, cultured in vitro, sampled after SARS-CoV-2 vaccination. These receptors were obtained from a human donor who received a COVID-19 vaccine.

This clonotype has more than one count but fewer than ten. J is TRBJ1-2 and V is TRBV24-1; TRBD1 is a possible D gene (6 bases). Germline loops: CDR1 KGHDR, CDR2 SFDVKD. Trimming stripped 9 bases from V and 2 bases from J, with 18 bases between. The CDR3 sequence is 15 residues long. CDR3 sequence: CATSPAGTLNYGYTF. CDR3 bases: TGTGCCACCTCCCCGGCGGGGACATTAAACTATGGCTACACCTTC.

The chain is built from TRBV27 and TRBJ1-3; D is unresolved. Germline V lookup: CDR1 MNHEY, CDR2 SMNVEV (reference sequence). The CDR3 contains 14 residues. Trimming took 6 bases from V and 4 from J, leaving 13 bases between them. This CDR3 is CASRETGRGNTIYF. CDR3 bases: TGTGCCAGCAGAGAGACGGGGAGGGGAAACACCATATATTTT.

The chain carries TRBV6-1 and TRBJ2-3; 8 bases fit TRBD2. CDR3 length equals 14 residues. V trimming: 9 bases; J trimming: 9 bases; junction bases outside the gene matches: 14. Germline V lookup: CDR1 MNHNS, CDR2 SASEGT. The CDR3 DNA reads as TGTGCCAGTTCCTCCCGGGGGGGCCGGAACACGCAGTATTTT. This gives the protein CASSSRGGRNTQYF.